The 20 T cell receptor beta chains below come from one sample, sequenced in a study of T cells after yellow fever vaccination. TCRdb called the 5' RACE reads again in MiXCR, with one record for every CDR3 protein. The sample has about 45,000 distinct CDR3 sequences, about 6.8% seen once. The material was CD8+ T cells not binding an NS4B(214-222) dextramer, sorted from PBMCs, obtained 45 days after the yellow fever booster vaccination. The origin of the receptors is a man younger than 45 who received the YFV17D yellow fever vaccine.

Many counts were recorded for this clonotype. The chain uses TRBV7-2 and TRBJ2-1, with TRBD2 identical over 7 bases. The CDR3 runs to 14 residues. Germline CDR1 is SGHTA and CDR2 is FQGNSA. J gave up 5 bases and V 2 bases, and 3 bases lay outside the gene matches. In DNA, the CDR3 is TGTGCCAGCAGCTTAATGGGGGGGGACAATGAGCAGTTCTTC. Translating gives CASSLMGGDNEQFF. Variable domain in full (rest from reference TRBV7-2 and TRBJ2-1): GAGVSQSPSNKVTEKGKDVELRCDPISGHTALYWYRQSLGQGLEFLIYFQGNSAPDKSGLPSDRFSAERTGGSVSTLTIQRTQQEDSAVYLCASSLMGGDNEQFFGPGTRLTVL.

This clonotype was seen a handful of times. The J gene is TRBJ1-5, the V gene TRBV10-2, with a possible D match to TRBD1 (5 bases). The ends were cut back, 0 bases at V and 7 bases at J, with 13 bases in the middle. Germline CDR1 is WSHSY and CDR2 is SAAADI. The CDR3 length is 15 residues. The CDR3 loop reads CASSESRQQVQPQHF. CDR3 in DNA: TGCGCCAGCAGTGAGTCGCGACAGCAAGTCCAGCCCCAGCATTTT.

This clonotype was found many times. The gene calls are TRBV7-8 and TRBJ1-1; D is unclear. This CDR3 is built from 14 residues. CDR1 is SGHVS and CDR2 is FQNEAQ in the germline V gene. V was trimmed by 5 bases and J by 1 base, leaving 11 bases between them. The CDR3 reads CASSPLSSNTEAFF. The CDR3 nucleotides read TGTGCCAGCAGCCCGTTAAGCTCGAACACTGAAGCTTTCTTT.

This clonotype was recorded many times. The V gene is TRBV21-1, the J gene TRBJ2-7. TRBV21-1 is tagged as a pseudogene. This CDR3 is built from 8 residues. The CDR3 region is CASVNTNF. The CDR3 region has the DNA TGTGCCAGCGTGAACACTAACTTC.

At least ten counts were recorded for this clonotype. This CDR3 is CASTDMKRNSYEQYF. The CDR3 region has the DNA TGTGCCAGCACCGATATGAAGCGGAACTCCTACGAGCAGTACTTC. The V call is TRBV7-9, the J call TRBJ2-7, with a tentative D call TRBD2 (5 bases). The germline V gene has CDR1 SEHNR and CDR2 FQNEAQ (reference sequence). The V end was cut by 7 bases, the J end by 0 bases, with 16 bases between. This CDR3 comprises 15 residues.

This clonotype was detected many times. Written as DNA, the CDR3 is TGTGCCAGCAGTGACCTGGGATTTCAGTTCTTC. Its protein product is CASSDLGFQFF. V and J are TRBV6-5 and TRBJ2-1; no definite D call. V lost 5 bases and J lost 13, with 12 bases in between. Germline CDR1 is MNHEY and CDR2 is SVGAGI. This CDR3 is built from 11 residues.

This clonotype was detected many times. The chain joins TRBV27 to TRBJ2-7; possibly TRBD2 for D (6 bases). The CDR3 length is 16 residues. V was cut by 2 bases and J by 5 bases, with 19 bases left in between. Germline values: CDR1 MNHEY, CDR2 SMNVEV (reference sequence). CDR3 DNA sequence: TGTGCCAGCAGTTTACTTGGTCCGGGACTCGCCAACGAGCAGTACTTC. As protein: CASSLLGPGLANEQYF.

This clonotype occurred many times. The gene calls are TRBV27 and TRBJ2-7; 9 bases are a match to TRBD2. The J segment lost 6 bases and the V segment lost 3 bases, leaving 9 bases of the junction unmatched. There are 15 residues in the CDR3. CDR1 and CDR2 (germline): MNHEY, SMNVEV (reference sequence). The CDR3 nucleotides read TGTGCCAGCAGTTTTCTGGCTAGCGGGAAGGGCGAGCAGTACTTC. It specifies CASSFLASGKGEQYF.

The chain couples TRBV11-2 to TRBJ2-1; 7 bases agree with TRBD2. Germline V gene sequence: CDR1 SGHAT, CDR2 FQNNGV. The CDR3 runs 15 residues. V was pared by 4 bases and J by 7 bases, with 10 bases of the junction left unmatched. The CDR3 DNA is TGTGCCAGCAGCTGGGACTACGCCAGTGGAAATGAGCAGTTCTTC. Translated, it gives CASSWDYASGNEQFF.

This clonotype was picked up many times. The chain combines TRBV20-1 with TRBJ2-7; D is possibly TRBD1 (5 bases). The CDR3 consists of 12 residues. Trimming stripped 3 bases from V and 3 bases from J, with 9 bases between. The germline V gene has CDR1 DFQATT and CDR2 SNEGSKA (reference sequence). CDR3 amino acids: CSARDTNYEQYF. CDR3 sequence (DNA): TGCAGTGCTAGGGACACGAACTACGAGCAGTACTTC.

This clonotype was picked up a small number of times. The rearrangement links TRBV30 to TRBJ1-4; D gene uncertain. The CDR3 length is 13 residues. Per the germline V gene, CDR1 is GTSNPN and CDR2 is SVGIG (reference sequence). Trimming shortened V by 5 bases and J by 0 bases, and 7 bases separated the two germline ends. The CDR3 nucleotides are TGTGCCTGGGGGATTTCAACTAATGAAAAACTGTTTTTT. Encoded protein: CAWGISTNEKLFF.

This clonotype was seen only a few times. J is TRBJ2-7 and V is TRBV20-1, with 11 bases that match TRBD1. Germline V gene sequence: CDR1 DFQATT, CDR2 SNEGSKA (reference sequence). J gave up 4 bases and V 5 bases, and 4 bases lay outside the gene matches. The CDR3 is 13 residues long. The CDR3 region has the DNA TGCAGTGCTTCCGGGACAGGGGGTTACGAGCAGTACTTC. This codes for CSASGTGGYEQYF.

This clonotype was observed a handful of times. The chain recombines TRBV29-1 with TRBJ2-2; D may be TRBD1 or TRBD2 (5 bases each). This CDR3 is built from 13 residues. V lost 1 base and J 12 bases, leaving 15 bases between the germline ends. Germline V lookup: CDR1 SQVTM, CDR2 ANQGSEA. The CDR3, as DNA: TGCAGCGTTGAAGGCTTGGGGGACCCGAAGCTGTTTTTT. This gives the protein CSVEGLGDPKLFF.

This clonotype was seen many times. The chain combines TRBV4-1 with TRBJ1-1, with D perhaps matching TRBD1 (5 bases). CDR1 and CDR2 from the germline V gene are MGHRA and YSYEKL. The CDR3 sequence is 15 residues long. Between the trimmed V and J ends, which lost 4 bases and 3 bases, there was a span of 15 bases. The chain's CDR3 is CASSRPRDGYTEAFF. The CDR3 bases are TGCGCCAGCAGCCGCCCGCGGGACGGATACACTGAAGCTTTCTTT.

This chain joins TRBV10-3 and TRBJ2-3; 7 bases map to TRBD1. Germline CDR1 and CDR2: ENHRY and SYGVKD. Trimming at V came to 0 bases and at J to 3 bases, leaving 6 bases not matched to a gene. The CDR3 is 16 residues long. Written as DNA, the CDR3 is TGTGCCATCAGTGAGTCAAGGACAGGTCTTACAGATACGCAGTATTTT. Its protein product is CAISESRTGLTDTQYF.

In this sample, this clonotype turned up many times. The chain is built from TRBV6-2 or TRBV6-3 and TRBJ2-2; D is unclear. Trimming cost V 1 base and J 1 base, with 1 base left between them. The CDR3 has 13 amino acids. Germline lookup yields CDR1 MNHEY and CDR2 SVGEGT. CDR3 residues: CASSYLNTGELFF. The DNA for the CDR3 is TGTGCCAGCAGTTACTTGAACACCGGGGAGCTGTTTTTT.

This clonotype appeared many times. V is TRBV12-3 or TRBV12-4 and J is TRBJ2-7; 9 positions agree with TRBD2. The V gene end was trimmed by 6 bases and the J gene end by 7 bases; junction bases not matched to a gene: 13. The CDR3 spans 15 residues. This CDR3 reads CASSPAAVAGVEQYF. DNA of the CDR3: TGTGCCAGCAGCCCCGCCGCGGTAGCGGGAGTTGAGCAGTACTTC.

There are a few counts of this clonotype. The V gene is TRBV11-2, the J gene TRBJ2-5, with D maybe TRBD1 (6 bases). The V gene lost 4 bases and the J gene lost 5 bases, with 20 bases spanning the gap. Germline V gives CDR1 SGHAT, CDR2 FQNNGV. This CDR3 has 16 amino acids. Written as DNA, the CDR3 is TGTGCCAGCAGCTACCTGCCTGGGGGCTGGGGTGAGACCCAGTACTTC. Protein: CASSYLPGGWGETQYF.

The CDR3 here is CASGREGRETQYF. Written as DNA, the CDR3 is TGTGCCAGCGGGCGGGAGGGCCGGGAGACCCAGTACTTC. V is TRBV12-3 or TRBV12-4 and J is TRBJ2-5; 9 nucleotides match TRBD2. This CDR3 has 13 amino acids. Germline trimming cut 8 bases from V and 5 bases from J; bases unmatched to any gene: 6.

CDR3 sequence (DNA): TGCGCCAGCAGCCAAGATACGGCAGTTGAAAAACTGTTTTTT. This sequence encodes CASSQDTAVEKLFF. The chain carries TRBV4-1 and TRBJ1-4; no firm D call. With 0 bases removed from V and 7 bases from J, the gap between germline ends came to 9 bases. Germline V CDR1 and CDR2: MGHRA, YSYEKL. This CDR3 has 14 amino acids.